These 31 T cell receptor beta chains were sequenced from one sample in a study of immune evolution from preneoplasia to lung adenocarcinoma. TCRdb's copy holds only in-frame clones and misses some; the assay was immunoSEQ multiplex PCR. The profile shows fewer than 4,500 clones, roughly four fifths of them singletons. Sequencing input: FFPE minimally invasive lung adenocarcinoma tissue. The receptors derive from a person aged 55-85 years with lung adenocarcinoma.

The chain uses TRBV6-5 and TRBJ1-6; D perhaps matches TRBD1 (5 bases). The CDR3 covers 15 residues. Trimming cost V 6 bases and J 3 bases, with 12 bases left between them. Germline CDR1 MNHEY, CDR2 SVGAGI. The CDR3 here is CASRPGQLYNSPLHF. The CDR3 region has the DNA TGTGCCAGCAGGCCGGGGCAGCTCTATAATTCACCCCTCCACTTT.

The chain joins TRBV30 to TRBJ2-7; 12 positions agree with TRBD2. The CDR3 totals 13 residues. Germline lookup yields CDR1 GTSNPN and CDR2 SVGIG (reference sequence). Trimming cost V 0 bases and J 6 bases; bases outside gene matches: 0. Here the CDR3 reads CAWSVLAGGEQYF. In DNA, the CDR3 is TGTGCCTGGAGTGTACTAGCGGGGGGCGAGCAGTACTTC.

This chain links TRBV9 with TRBJ2-3; D may be TRBD1 (6 bases). Trimming took 4 bases from V and 2 from J, leaving 11 bases between them. The CDR3 totals 14 residues. Germline V gene sequence: CDR1 SGDLS, CDR2 YYNGEE. The CDR3 sequence is CASSFRTDTDTQYF. The CDR3 DNA is TGTGCCAGCAGCTTCCGGACAGACACAGATACGCAGTATTTT.

This clone was counted only a few times. The chain has TRBV29-1 and TRBJ1-1, with D possibly being TRBD1 (5 bases). Germline V gives CDR1 SQVTM, CDR2 ANQGSEA. The CDR3 extends over 13 amino acids. V lost 4 bases and J lost 4, with 13 bases in between. The CDR3 reads CSVGQGGSTEAFF. DNA of the CDR3: TGCAGCGTTGGTCAGGGTGGGAGCACTGAAGCTTTCTTT.

The genes are TRBV7-3 and TRBJ1-4; 9 bases map to TRBD1. V dropped 3 bases and J dropped 8; count of bases not matched to a gene: 13. Per germline, CDR1 SGHTA and CDR2 FQGTGA. CDR3 length equals 17 residues. As DNA, the CDR3 is TGTGCCAGCAGCTTGACGGCCGGGACAGGGAGTATGGAAAAACTGTTTTTT. This codes for CASSLTAGTGSMEKLFF.

The chain combines TRBV19 with TRBJ1-6; possible D gene TRBD1, 6 bases. CDR1 and CDR2 (germline): LNHDA, SQIVND (reference sequence). The CDR3 consists of 15 residues. V was trimmed by 3 bases and J by 11 bases, leaving 17 bases between them. CDR3 protein: CASSIQGQLRAPLHF. In nucleotides, the CDR3 is TGTGCCAGTAGTATCCAAGGACAGCTCCGGGCACCCCTCCACTTT.

The rearrangement links TRBV28 to TRBJ1-1; no clear D gene. Germline lookup yields CDR1 MDHEN and CDR2 SYDVKM. The CDR3 has 14 residues. With 10 bases removed from V and 6 bases from J, the gap between germline ends came to 21 bases. The CDR3 loop reads CATGSGPGWSEAFF. The CDR3 DNA reads TGTGCCACCGGATCGGGCCCGGGGTGGTCTGAAGCTTTCTTT.

The chain couples TRBV5-1 to TRBJ2-7; D may be TRBD1 (6 bases). V lost 3 bases, J lost 2 bases, and 12 bases lay in between. Germline values: CDR1 SGHRS, CDR2 YFSETQ. CDR3 size: 14 residues. DNA for the CDR3: TGCGCCAGCAGCTGGCAGGGGATTACCTACGAGCAGTACTTC. Translating gives CASSWQGITYEQYF.

J is TRBJ1-2 and V is TRBV6-5; TRBD1 aligns across 9 bases. Germline lookup yields CDR1 MNHEY and CDR2 SVGAGI. J gave up 8 bases and V 4 bases, and 8 bases lay outside the gene matches. The CDR3 runs to 14 residues. CDR3 bases: TGTGCCAGCAGTTCCCCCGGGACAGGGAACGGCTACACCTTC. This translates into CASSSPGTGNGYTF.

This rearrangement joins TRBV5-4 to TRBJ2-7; D might be TRBD1 (5 bases). Germline loops: CDR1 SGHNT, CDR2 YYREEE (reference sequence). V gave up 3 bases and J gave up 4 bases, with 14 bases separating them. This CDR3 contains 14 residues. The DNA for the CDR3 is TGTGCCAGCAGCTCGAGACAGTGGCCTTACGAGCAGTACTTC. This encodes CASSSRQWPYEQYF.

The rearrangement uses TRBV5-5 and TRBJ2-5; possibly TRBD1 for D (7 bases). The V and J ends lost 1 base and 9 bases respectively, with 16 bases between them. There are 14 residues in the CDR3. Germline V gene sequence: CDR1 SGHKS, CDR2 YYEKEE (reference sequence). This CDR3 reads CASSLWARGEPQYF. The CDR3 bases are TGTGCCAGCAGCTTGTGGGCCAGGGGGGAGCCCCAGTACTTC.

This rearrangement joins TRBV11-3 to TRBJ1-5; 7 bases are shared with TRBD1. Germline loops: CDR1 SGHNT, CDR2 YENEEA. This CDR3 spans 18 amino acids. After removal of 5 bases from V and 6 bases from J, the junction contained 19 bases not matched to a gene. CDR3 DNA sequence: TGTGCCAGCAGCCCCCGACAGGGTATAGCCCCTTGGTGTCAGCCCCAGCATTTT. The encoded protein is CASSPRQGIAPWCQPQHF.

The chain recombines TRBV5-4 with TRBJ1-1; D ambiguous. Trimming stripped 1 base from V and 1 base from J, with 11 bases between. The germline gives CDR1 SGHNT, CDR2 YYREEE (reference sequence). The CDR3 extends over 15 amino acids. CDR3 amino acids: CASSLIAGRNTEAFF. The CDR3 nucleotides read TGTGCCAGCAGCTTGATCGCAGGAAGGAACACTGAAGCTTTCTTT. The variable domain in full, with the rest retrieved from reference TRBV5-4 and TRBJ1-1, is ETGVTQSPTHLIKTRGQQVTLRCSSQSGHNTVSWYQQALGQGPQFIFQYYREEENGRGNFPPRFSGLQFPNYSSELNVNALELDDSALYLCASSLIAGRNTEAFFGQGTRLTVV.

The CDR3 is CASSNVAQEKLFF. In DNA, the CDR3 is TGTGCCAGTAGTAACGTGGCGCAGGAAAAACTGTTTTTT. The chain couples TRBV19 to TRBJ1-4, with D unresolved. The CDR3 totals 13 residues. Looked up from germline, CDR1 is LNHDA and CDR2 is SQIVND (reference sequence). V dropped 4 bases and J dropped 8 bases, with 11 bases sitting between them.

V usage is TRBV4-1 and J usage is TRBJ1-1; no reliable D call. This CDR3 spans 16 amino acids. V was clipped by 3 bases and J by 0 bases, with 14 bases between them. Germline assignment: CDR1 MGHRA and CDR2 YSYEKL. CDR3 bases: TGCGCCAGCAGCCAGGTTCCGCCGGGCCTGAACACTGAAGCTTTCTTT. Translation gives CASSQVPPGLNTEAFF.

The chain recombines TRBV10-2 with TRBJ1-6; D not certain. The V gene lost 7 bases and the J gene lost 9 bases, with 13 bases spanning the gap. The CDR3 contains 13 residues. Germline CDR1 and CDR2: WSHSY and SAAADI. The CDR3 DNA reads TGCGCCAGCACTAACGCCGGACTTTCACCCCTCCACTTT. It is translated as CASTNAGLSPLHF.

The chain couples TRBV7-2 to TRBJ2-1, with TRBD1 matching 8 bases. V lost 5 bases and J lost 8; bases outside the gene matches: 5. The germline V gene has CDR1 SGHTA and CDR2 FQGNSA. The CDR3 is made up of 13 amino acids. Here the CDR3 reads CASSAGTGDEQFF. In nucleotides, the CDR3 is TGTGCCAGCAGCGCCGGGACAGGCGATGAGCAGTTCTTC. The variable domain in full, completed from reference TRBV7-2 and TRBJ2-1, reads GAGVSQSPSNKVTEKGKDVELRCDPISGHTALYWYRQSLGQGLEFLIYFQGNSAPDKSGLPSDRFSAERTGGSVSTLTIQRTQQEDSAVYLCASSAGTGDEQFFGPGTRLTVL.

The rearrangement links TRBV7-2 to TRBJ1-5; D is unresolved. This CDR3 spans 13 amino acids. Germline V gene sequence: CDR1 SGHTA, CDR2 FQGNSA. The V end was cut by 1 base, the J end by 11 bases, with 12 bases between. The CDR3: CASSLVNRAAQHF. CDR3 in DNA: TGTGCCAGCAGCTTAGTTAACAGAGCAGCCCAGCATTTT.

The chain couples TRBV5-1 to TRBJ1-1, with a weak D call TRBD1 (6 bases). From germline, CDR1 is SGHRS and CDR2 YFSETQ. This CDR3 has 16 amino acids. V lost 3 bases and J 0 bases, leaving 15 bases between the germline ends. The CDR3 here is CASSWGHSSLNTEAFF. The CDR3 DNA sequence: TGCGCCAGCAGCTGGGGGCACAGTTCGCTGAACACTGAAGCTTTCTTT.

The V call is TRBV19, the J call TRBJ1-2; the D gene is possibly TRBD1 (5 bases). This CDR3 has 15 amino acids. V dropped 3 bases and J dropped 2 bases, with 13 bases sitting between them. Germline-derived CDR1 and CDR2 are LNHDA and SQIVND (reference sequence). The DNA for the CDR3 is TGTGCCAGTAGTATCGATGGGGGGTCGAACTATGGCTACACCTTC. This sequence encodes CASSIDGGSNYGYTF.

The gene calls are TRBV7-2 and TRBJ1-4; D possibly corresponds to TRBD1 (5 bases). Trimming took off 2 bases at V and 4 bases at J, with 11 bases between the two ends. This CDR3 contains 15 residues. The germline V gene has CDR1 SGHTA and CDR2 FQGNSA. This CDR3 is CASSLLPGLNEKLFF. The CDR3 DNA is TGTGCCAGCAGCTTACTCCCAGGGCTTAATGAAAAACTGTTTTTT. Full variable domain (rest looked up from reference TRBV7-2 and TRBJ1-4): GAGVSQSPSNKVTEKGKDVELRCDPISGHTALYWYRQSLGQGLEFLIYFQGNSAPDKSGLPSDRFSAERTGGSVSTLTIQRTQQEDSAVYLCASSLLPGLNEKLFFGSGTQLSVL.

This clone was found a few times. The V gene is TRBV10-3, the J gene TRBJ2-1; D gene ambiguous. The ends were cut back, 2 bases at V and 3 bases at J, with 8 bases in the middle. From germline, CDR1 is ENHRY and CDR2 SYGVKD. This CDR3 has 14 amino acids. CDR3 sequence reads: CAISEEDDYNEQFF. In DNA form, the CDR3 reads TGTGCCATCAGTGAGGAGGACGACTACAATGAGCAGTTCTTC.

This clone was recorded only once. The V call is TRBV28, the J call TRBJ2-7; TRBD2 matches 13 bases. The CDR3 is 14 residues long. Germline V lookup: CDR1 MDHEN, CDR2 SYDVKM. Unmatched junction bases numbered 4, after V lost 5 bases and J lost 6 bases. DNA of the CDR3: TGTGCCAGCAGTAAACTAGCGGGGGGGCGCGAGCAGTACTTC. It encodes CASSKLAGGREQYF.

Only a few counts were recorded for this clone. V usage is TRBV11-2 and J usage is TRBJ1-1; possible D gene TRBD1, 5 bases. Per germline, CDR1 SGHAT and CDR2 FQNNGV. There are 15 residues in the CDR3. V was trimmed by 2 bases and J by 6 bases, leaving 16 bases between them. The DNA of the CDR3 is TGTGCCAGCAGCTTAACCCAGACAGCCGACGCTGAAGCTTTCTTT. Translation: CASSLTQTADAEAFF.

This chain links TRBV19 with TRBJ2-3; TRBD1 aligns across 9 bases. The ends lost 1 base at V and 2 bases at J; junction bases unmatched: 7. The CDR3 runs 17 residues. Germline CDR1 is LNHDA and CDR2 is SQIVND (reference sequence). The CDR3 DNA is TGTGCCAGTAGTATAGCGAGAACAGGGGGCCCCACAGATACGCAGTATTTT. Its translation: CASSIARTGGPTDTQYF.

In this sample, this clone is large. The sample has other DNA sequences that encode this CDR3 too. The chain employs TRBV7-6 and TRBJ2-2; TRBD1 matches at 10 bases. V was clipped by 5 bases and J by 5 bases; unmatched bases: 5. Germline values: CDR1 SGHVS, CDR2 FNYEAQ. The CDR3 has 15 amino acids. This CDR3 reads CASSRGTGATGELFF. As DNA, the CDR3 is TGTGCCAGCAGCCGCGGGACAGGGGCAACCGGGGAGCTGTTTTTT.

V and J are TRBV18 and TRBJ2-7; 10 bases fit TRBD1. The CDR3 loop spans 15 amino acids. Germline V lookup: CDR1 KGHSH, CDR2 LQKENI. Trimming removed 6 bases from V and 4 bases from J; junction bases left unmatched: 9. The CDR3: CASSLYRDRGYEQYF. CDR3 nucleotide sequence: TGTGCCAGCTCGCTTTACCGGGACAGGGGTTACGAGCAGTACTTC.

The rearrangement uses TRBV11-3 and TRBJ2-1; TRBD2 matches at 9 bases. V trimming: 5 bases; J trimming: 3 bases; junction bases outside the gene matches: 5. The CDR3 contains 15 residues. Germline lookup yields CDR1 SGHNT and CDR2 YENEEA. The CDR3 coding sequence is TGTGCCAGCAGCCCTAGCGGGGAGGACTACAATGAGCAGTTCTTC. Its translation is CASSPSGEDYNEQFF. The full variable domain, rest sourced from reference TRBV11-3 and TRBJ2-1, is EAGVVQSPRYKIIEKKQPVAFWCNPISGHNTLYWYLQNLGQGPELLIRYENEEAVDDSQLPKDRFSAERLKGVDSTLKIQPAELGDSAVYLCASSPSGEDYNEQFFGPGTRLTVL.

This clone has more than one count but fewer than ten. The gene calls are TRBV7-9 and TRBJ1-2; D uncertain. Per the germline V gene, CDR1 is SEHNR and CDR2 is FQNEAQ (reference sequence). This CDR3 is 13 amino acids long. Trimming pared 5 bases from V and 2 bases from J, leaving 9 bases between. CDR3 loop: CASSRDGNYGYTF. The DNA for the CDR3 is TGTGCCAGCAGCCGAGACGGAAACTATGGCTACACCTTC.

The chain recombines TRBV28 with TRBJ2-7; D possibly corresponds to TRBD2 (6 bases). Germline V CDR1 and CDR2: MDHEN, SYDVKM. V lost 3 bases and J 3 bases, leaving 12 bases between the germline ends. This CDR3 has 14 residues. CDR3 amino acids: CASSFGGAGYEQYF. The CDR3 nucleotides read TGTGCCAGCAGTTTTGGAGGGGCCGGCTACGAGCAGTACTTC.

The V call is TRBV6-1, the J call TRBJ2-7; the D call may be TRBD1 or TRBD2 (5 bases each). This CDR3 region has 15 residues. V was shortened by 6 bases and J by 2 bases, with 17 bases between the two germline ends. Germline CDR1 MNHNS, CDR2 SASEGT. The CDR3 DNA is TGTGCCAGCAGATCCGGGACGGCAGTGACCTACGAGCAGTACTTC. It encodes CASRSGTAVTYEQYF.